This T cell receptor (beta chain) was identified in a study of CD8+CD57+ T cells in acquired aplastic anemia. Study context: CD4+ and CD8+ cells, once sorted, gave DNA averaging roughly 3.2 ug. Study-wide results and caveats: For CD8+ Simpson's diversity, patients and controls showed no significant difference. Patients and controls turned out to have approximately 29 CD8+ CDR3 sequences in common.

In germline, CDR1 is KGHDR, CDR2 SFDVKD. Trimming left V 9 bases short and J 3 bases short, with 4 bases between. The CDR3 covers 11 residues. The patients chosen for sequencing had shown expansion of CD8+CD57+ cells (detected by flow cytometry). Among the patients, none had received any therapy at the time of blood sampling. This clonotype was detected only a few times. The antigen remains unidentified. Both TCR beta VDJ combination and CDR3 sequence profiling were carried out. Genomic DNA was the template for this profiling. TCRdb analysed the reads with MiXCR anew, one entry per CDR3 protein. The data hold under 200,000 distinct CDR3 sequences, with 40% to 50% observed a single time.

The sequenced sample consisted of sorted CD4+, CD8+, or CD8+CD57+ T cells (not recorded which) from PBMCs. J is TRBJ1-4 and V is TRBV24-1; D unresolved. The clonotype was recovered from a human donor with aplastic anemia. CDR3 coding DNA: TGTGCCACCCAAGCTAATGAAAAACTGTTTTTT. Amino acids: CATQANEKLFF.